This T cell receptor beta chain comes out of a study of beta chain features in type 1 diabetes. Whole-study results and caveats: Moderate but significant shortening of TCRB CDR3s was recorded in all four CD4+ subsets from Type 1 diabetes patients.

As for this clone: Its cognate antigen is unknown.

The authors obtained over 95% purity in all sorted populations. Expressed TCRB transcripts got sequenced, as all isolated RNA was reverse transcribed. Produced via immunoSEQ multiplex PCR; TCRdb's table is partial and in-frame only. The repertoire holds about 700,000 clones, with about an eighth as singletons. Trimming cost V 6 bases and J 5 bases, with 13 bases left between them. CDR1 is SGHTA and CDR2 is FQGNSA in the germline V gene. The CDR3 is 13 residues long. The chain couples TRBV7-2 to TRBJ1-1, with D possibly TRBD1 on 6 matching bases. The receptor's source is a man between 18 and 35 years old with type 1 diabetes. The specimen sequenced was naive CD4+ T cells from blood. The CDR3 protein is CASSSTGSTEAFF. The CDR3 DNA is TGTGCCAGCAGTTCCACAGGGAGTACTGAAGCTTTCTTT.